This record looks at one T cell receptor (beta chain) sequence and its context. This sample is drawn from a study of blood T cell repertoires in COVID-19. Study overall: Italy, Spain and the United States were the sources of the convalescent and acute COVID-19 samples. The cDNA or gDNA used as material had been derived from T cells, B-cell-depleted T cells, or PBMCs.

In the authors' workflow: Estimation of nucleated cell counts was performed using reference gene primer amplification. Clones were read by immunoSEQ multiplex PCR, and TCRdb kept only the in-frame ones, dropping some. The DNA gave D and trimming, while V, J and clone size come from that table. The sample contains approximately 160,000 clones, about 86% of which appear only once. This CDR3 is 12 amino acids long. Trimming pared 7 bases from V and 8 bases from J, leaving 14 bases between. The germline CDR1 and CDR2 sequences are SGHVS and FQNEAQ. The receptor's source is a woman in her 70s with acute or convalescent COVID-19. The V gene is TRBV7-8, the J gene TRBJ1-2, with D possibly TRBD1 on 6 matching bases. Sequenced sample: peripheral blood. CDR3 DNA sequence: TGTGCCAGCACCCCATACAGGGACGGCTACACCTTC. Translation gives CASTPYRDGYTF.